This entry concerns a single T cell receptor beta chain. What it recognizes is unknown. Trimming removed 5 bases from V and 9 bases from J; junction bases left unmatched: 14. The CDR3 consists of 16 residues. CDR1 and CDR2 (germline): MNHEY, SMNVEV (reference sequence). The record originates from a study of PD-1 blockade in mismatch repair-deficient tumors. Study-level information: Patients had about eleven mismatch repair-deficient cancer types and were previously treated and progressing.

Profiling relied on immunoSEQ multiplex PCR, and the TCRdb table lists in-frame clones only, not all of them. The table lists about 130,000 clones, roughly 90% of them singletons. Mismatch repair deficiency was confirmed in all patients, by PCR or immunohistochemistry. A few pembrolizumab responders had their TCRs sequenced. General observations from the study: Tumor-resident clones, often undetectable pretreatment in blood, expanded then contracted after pembrolizumab.

The chain couples TRBV27 to TRBJ2-1; 9 bases line up with TRBD2. Sequences were derived from peripheral blood, sampled approximately 72 weeks after starting pembrolizumab. The TCR originated in an adult with mismatch repair-deficient cancer. In DNA form, the CDR3 reads TGTGCCAGCAGTCTCACCGGGACTAGCTTTAATACTGAGCAGTTCTTC. Its translation: CASSLTGTSFNTEQFF.